This T cell receptor beta chain emerged from a study of CD8+ T cells in alopecia areata (dated by TCRdb to 2017 to 2018). About the study as a whole: The treated patients, all with moderate-to-severe alopecia areata, were enrolled in an open-label pilot trial of oral tofacitinib given at 5 to 10 mg twice daily. Patients stayed on tofacitinib for 6 to 18 months and then had 6 months of follow-up off drug so that delayed response and recurrence could be assessed. The SALT score, which quantifies the percentage of affected scalp surface area, was used to measure disease severity in treated patients. To study T cell clonal expansion in alopecia areata, the researchers applied high-throughput TCRbeta sequencing to both the C3H/HeJ mouse model and human patients. Scalp tissue and sorted CD4+ and CD8+ peripheral blood T cells from patchy and totalis/universalis alopecia areata patients and from healthy controls were covered by human TCRbeta sequencing. Patients on tofacitinib were biopsied at baseline and after 4 and 24 weeks of treatment, and several of the patients also had a later scalp biopsy. Scalp clonality was compared among normal scalp (n=4), patchy alopecia areata scalp (n=8), and alopecia totalis/universalis scalp (n=8). The RNA source kit depended on sample type: the PAXgene miRNA kit for fixed scalp, the miRNeasy kit for PBMCs, and the RNeasy kit for mouse skin. TCRbeta CDR3 regions were amplified by immunoSEQ multiplex PCR using 35 Vbeta forward and 13 Jbeta reverse primers.

The library was obtained by the immunoSEQ multiplex PCR assay. RNA was extracted from all samples and reverse transcribed into cDNA as template for TCR sequencing. SuperScript III was used for first-strand cDNA synthesis, primed with a 2:1 mix of oligo-dT and random hexamers. A synthetic immune receptor repertoire was used to measure amplification bias, and any remaining bias was corrected computationally. The authors' analysis ran thus. Raw reads were preprocessed for error removal, and CDR3 was defined according to IMGT conventions as running from the conserved cysteine to phenylalanine. To get clonality, Shannon entropy was normalized by log2 of the number of productive unique TCRs and the result was subtracted from 1. Whether scalp clones were CD4 or CD8 was inferred by matching scalp TCRbeta sequences against CD4 and CD8 repertoires sorted from blood. TCRdb mirrors the immuneACCESS table, restricted to in-frame sequences. Some clones are absent from its copies; in checked studies, under half trace to an unresolved V gene, and the reason for the others is unknown. That table is the source of V, J and clone size, and D and trimming were worked out from the DNA. This sample comprises nearly 95,000 clones, more than 65% of them detected only once. The ten largest make up roughly a sixth of the sample.

Trimming accounts for 3 bases at V and 3 bases at J, while the number of junction bases matched to no gene is 2. Via the germline V gene (reference sequence), CDR1 is LNHNV and CDR2 YYDKDF. The CDR3 sequence holds 14 residues, the cysteine and phenylalanine included. The entry retains the CDR3 DNA only, 42 bases that are in frame from base 1. This sample's treatment or condition label indicates: oral pan-JAK inhibitor, 5-10 mg twice daily. Lesional scalp punch biopsies and peripheral blood were collected from alopecia areata patients. PBMCs were isolated by density centrifugation and stained for CD3, CD4 and CD8, after which CD4+ and CD8+ T cells were sorted on a FACSAria. The paper's findings and limits, for the study overall: Tofacitinib significantly decreased scalp clonality and the number of expanded CD8+ clones among the top 100 scalp clones. The treated cohort was small, with a single nonresponder, so links between baseline CD8+ expansion and response need larger studies. Compared with normal scalp, lesional scalp had higher clonality and more expanded CD8+ clones, particularly in alopecia totalis/universalis, a pattern that suggests antigenic drive. Shared TCR sequences between patients were less evident than in mice, which may be partly attributable to HLA diversity in the patient population. During tofacitinib treatment, many expanded lesional clones stuck around in both scalp and blood, and this persistence may partly explain why relapse happens after treatment is stopped. Resident alphabeta T cells in normal human skin are also sequenced, complicating scalp TCR repertoire analysis, unlike mouse skin dominated by gammadelta T cells.

As concerns this clone: This receptor's antigen is unknown. No base qualities exist here, and no much larger clone lies one base off it.

The V and J genes are TRBV15 and TRBJ1-5; the central 7 bases match TRBD1. This specimen consisted of CD8+ T cells sorted from blood, obtained around week 46, from a patient treated with tofacitinib. The sequence was obtained from a human donor with alopecia areata. At the DNA level, the sequence is TGTGCCACCAGCAGGACAGGGTTCAATCAGCCCCAGCATTTT. It specifies CATSRTGFNQPQHF.